These 31 T cell receptor beta chains were sequenced from one sample in a study of cytomegalovirus exposure and HLA in healthy donors. PCR used 60 Vbeta primers and 13 Jbeta primers. Clones were sequenced by immunoSEQ multiplex PCR, and TCRdb holds only the in-frame ones, with some missing. The data show fewer than 65,000 clones, 73% seen once. The specimen was PBMCs. These receptors were obtained from a man aged 45-65 years in good health and CMV-seronegative.

In this sample, this clone turned up a few times. V usage is TRBV27 and J usage is TRBJ2-1; D may be TRBD2 (6 bases). V was clipped by 10 bases and J by 7 bases, with 17 bases between them. This CDR3 spans 13 amino acids. Germline CDR1 MNHEY, CDR2 SMNVEV (reference sequence). The CDR3 DNA is TGTGCCACCAGATTGTCGGGGGAAAATGAGCAGTTCTTC. It translates to CATRLSGENEQFF.

The CDR3 here is CASSLGVGTGGYEQYF. The DNA of the CDR3 is TGTGCCAGCAGCTTAGGGGTGGGGACAGGAGGTTACGAGCAGTACTTC. The V and J genes are TRBV7-9 and TRBJ2-7, with 8 nucleotides matching TRBD1. The length of the CDR3 is 16 residues. Germline loops: CDR1 SEHNR, CDR2 FQNEAQ (reference sequence). The J segment lost 4 bases and the V segment lost 1 base, leaving 9 bases of the junction unmatched.

The genes are TRBV6-1 and TRBJ2-1; 8 nucleotides align to TRBD1. The CDR3 is 12 amino acids. Germline-derived CDR1 and CDR2 are MNHNS and SASEGT. Trimming at V came to 7 bases and at J to 10 bases, leaving 6 bases not matched to a gene. The CDR3 DNA reads TGTGCCAGCAAACGGACAGGGTTCGAGCAGTTCTTC. This gives the protein CASKRTGFEQFF.

This chain joins TRBV10-2 and TRBJ1-4; D unresolved. Trimming took off 3 bases at V and 1 base at J, with 6 bases between the two ends. This CDR3 region has 14 residues. Germline loops: CDR1 WSHSY, CDR2 SAAADI. DNA of the CDR3: TGCGCCAGCAGTGATGGCCTAACTAATGAAAAACTGTTTTTT. This gives the protein CASSDGLTNEKLFF.

The chain combines TRBV6-5 with TRBJ2-7; TRBD2 agrees at 11 bases. After removal of 6 bases from V and 1 base from J, the junction contained 5 bases not matched to a gene. The CDR3 consists of 15 residues. Germline CDR1 is MNHEY and CDR2 is SVGAGI. The CDR3 DNA reads as TGTGCCAGCAGCCGCGGGACTAGCGGATCCTACGAGCAGTACTTC. This codes for CASSRGTSGSYEQYF.

The V and J genes are TRBV5-4 and TRBJ2-7; 8 nucleotides align to TRBD2. Germline trimming cut 7 bases from V and 7 bases from J; bases unmatched to any gene: 13. The CDR3 is 14 residues long. Germline CDR1 is SGHNT and CDR2 is YYREEE (reference sequence). CDR3 sequence: CASQSGGFLSEQYF. CDR3 nucleotides: TGTGCCAGCCAAAGCGGGGGCTTTCTTTCGGAGCAGTACTTC. Complete variable domain (other parts from reference TRBV5-4 and TRBJ2-7): ETGVTQSPTHLIKTRGQQVTLRCSSQSGHNTVSWYQQALGQGPQFIFQYYREEENGRGNFPPRFSGLQFPNYSSELNVNALELDDSALYLCASQSGGFLSEQYFGPGTRLTVT.

The chain combines TRBV29-1 with TRBJ1-2; D is unresolved. The CDR3 is 10 residues long. CDR1 and CDR2 (germline): SQVTM, ANQGSEA. V was trimmed by 3 bases and J by 6 bases, leaving 5 bases between them. The CDR3 region is CSVDGDGYTF. As DNA, the CDR3 is TGCAGCGTTGATGGAGATGGCTACACCTTC.

The chain recombines TRBV5-6 with TRBJ2-7, with a possible D match to TRBD2 (6 bases). The CDR3 sequence is 14 residues long. V was clipped by 4 bases and J by 0 bases, with 11 bases between them. Germline V gives CDR1 SGHDT, CDR2 YYEEEE. The CDR3 loop reads CASSRRGSSYEQYF. In DNA form, the CDR3 reads TGTGCCAGCAGCAGGCGGGGAAGCTCCTACGAGCAGTACTTC.

The sample holds one count of this clone. The chain joins TRBV27 to TRBJ2-5; TRBD1 aligns across 9 bases. Gene TRBJ2-7 matches the end of the DNA better, so the J call may be wrong. Germline lookup yields CDR1 MNHEY and CDR2 SMNVEV (reference sequence). CDR3 length equals 14 residues. CDR3 protein: CASSADRGSNEQYF. The CDR3 coding sequence is TGTGCCAGCAGCGCGGACAGGGGATCCAACGAGCAGTACTTC.

This clone is termed medium-sized (0.01 to 0.1%). The chain carries TRBV6-1 and TRBJ2-3; TRBD1 aligns across 10 bases. The CDR3 has 14 amino acids. Germline V gives CDR1 MNHNS, CDR2 SASEGT. V lost 5 bases and J lost 4; bases outside the gene matches: 3. The CDR3 spells CASSLGQGADTQYF. Written as DNA, the CDR3 is TGTGCCAGCAGTTTAGGACAGGGGGCAGATACGCAGTATTTT.

This clone was counted once. The germline gene is not matched at one end of the junction; a read error may be the cause. The chain uses TRBV19 and TRBJ2-1; D might be TRBD2 (5 bases). Germline V gene lookup returns CDR1 LNHDA and CDR2 SQIVND (reference sequence). There are 12 residues in the CDR3. The CDR3 protein is CASSIQRGKVIF. CDR3 bases: TGTGCCAGTAGTATCCAGCGAGGGAAGGTGATCTTC.

The rearrangement links TRBV9 to TRBJ1-1, with D perhaps matching TRBD1 (5 bases). V was clipped by 5 bases and J by 3 bases, with 8 bases between them. The CDR3 covers 12 residues. The germline gives CDR1 SGDLS, CDR2 YYNGEE. The CDR3 DNA reads TGTGCCAGCAGTAGGGGTGACACTGAAGCTTTCTTT. Protein: CASSRGDTEAFF. Filled out from reference TRBV9 and TRBJ1-1, the complete variable domain reads DSGVTQTPKHLITATGQRVTLRCSPRSGDLSVYWYQQSLDQGLQFLIQYYNGEERAKGNILERFSAQQFPDLHSELNLSSLELGDSALYFCASSRGDTEAFFGQGTRLTVV.

The chain employs TRBV5-1 and TRBJ1-4; D is possibly TRBD1 (6 bases). Germline values: CDR1 SGHRS, CDR2 YFSETQ. V lost 7 bases, J lost 0 bases, and 22 bases lay in between. The CDR3 runs to 18 residues. The CDR3 DNA sequence: TGCGCCAGCTCAGCCTGGGGGCCAGGAACTTCAACTAATGAAAAACTGTTTTTT. Its translation: CASSAWGPGTSTNEKLFF.

The chain combines TRBV6-6 with TRBJ2-1, with 13 bases lining up with TRBD2. CDR1 is MNHNY and CDR2 is SVGAGI in the germline V gene (reference sequence). Germline trimming cut 6 bases from V and 9 bases from J; bases unmatched to any gene: 8. This CDR3 spans 15 amino acids. Written as DNA, the CDR3 is TGTGCCAGCAGCTCTACTAGCGGGGGGGCCGGTGAGCAGTTCTTC. This sequence encodes CASSSTSGGAGEQFF.

The V and J genes are TRBV6-5 and TRBJ1-6; D is unclear. The CDR3 has 12 amino acids. V shed 6 bases and J shed 9 bases, with 9 bases lying between them. Germline loops: CDR1 MNHEY, CDR2 SVGAGI. CDR3: CASRGLSSPLHF. The CDR3, as DNA: TGTGCCAGCAGGGGCCTCAGTTCACCCCTCCACTTT.

J is TRBJ2-7 and V is TRBV9; maybe TRBD1 (6 bases). With 3 bases removed from V and 0 bases from J, the gap between germline ends came to 13 bases. The CDR3 covers 15 residues. The V gene's germline CDR1 is SGDLS and CDR2 YYNGEE. The CDR3 sequence is CASSAGTLGSYEQYF. The CDR3 nucleotides are TGTGCCAGCAGCGCCGGGACATTGGGCTCCTACGAGCAGTACTTC.

The chain couples TRBV15 to TRBJ1-1; D is unresolved. V lost 4 bases, J lost 1 base, and 13 bases lay in between. This CDR3 has 15 amino acids. The germline V gene has CDR1 LNHNV and CDR2 YYDKDF (reference sequence). CDR3 protein: CATSIGRQRNTEAFF. In nucleotides, the CDR3 is TGTGCCACCAGCATTGGAAGGCAGCGGAACACTGAAGCTTTCTTT.

J is TRBJ1-2 and V is TRBV7-9, with TRBD1 identical over 10 bases. CDR1 is SEHNR, CDR2 FQNEAQ, per germline (reference sequence). The CDR3 length is 16 residues. V trimming: 4 bases; J trimming: 2 bases; junction bases outside the gene matches: 7. Here the CDR3 reads CASSYTGGQGNYGYTF. Written as DNA, the CDR3 is TGTGCCAGCAGCTATACCGGGGGACAGGGGAACTATGGCTACACCTTC. Using reference TRBV7-9 and TRBJ1-2 for the parts outside the CDR3, the full variable domain is DTGVSQNPRHKITKRGQNVTFRCDPISEHNRLYWYRQTLGQGPEFLTYFQNEAQLEKSRLLSDRFSAERPKGSFSTLEIQRTEQGDSAMYLCASSYTGGQGNYGYTFGSGTRLTVV.

The gene calls are TRBV6-4 and TRBJ2-3, with 8 bases matching TRBD2. The CDR3 consists of 16 residues. Germline V gene lookup returns CDR1 MRHNA and CDR2 SNTAGT. V was clipped by 8 bases and J by 6 bases; unmatched bases: 16. The CDR3 region is CASADRSSGERDTQYF. As DNA, the CDR3 is TGTGCCAGCGCCGACCGGAGTAGCGGGGAGAGGGATACGCAGTATTTT.

The chain carries TRBV5-4 and TRBJ1-1; 10 bases align to TRBD1. The CDR3 covers 15 residues. Per germline, CDR1 SGHNT and CDR2 YYREEE (reference sequence). The ends lost 5 bases at V and 1 base at J; junction bases unmatched: 5. The CDR3 here is CASRVGTGANTEAFF. The CDR3 DNA is TGTGCCAGCAGGGTGGGGACAGGGGCGAACACTGAAGCTTTCTTT.

The CDR3 loop is CASSESQAIRQYF. DNA for the CDR3: TGTGCCAGCAGTGAATCGCAGGCAATACGGCAGTACTTC. This sequence joins TRBV2 and TRBJ2-7; D is unresolved. V lost 2 bases to trimming and J lost 9 bases, with 14 bases between them. There are 13 residues in the CDR3. Germline-derived CDR1 and CDR2 are SNHLY and FYNNEI.

This clone was counted between two and nine times. The chain links TRBV7-9 to TRBJ2-1, with 7 bases aligning to TRBD1. With V trimmed by 4 bases and J by 6 bases, 6 bases remained unmatched. Germline values: CDR1 SEHNR, CDR2 FQNEAQ (reference sequence). The CDR3 runs 14 residues. The CDR3 sequence is CASSSETGINEQFF. DNA of the CDR3: TGTGCCAGCAGCTCCGAGACAGGGATCAATGAGCAGTTCTTC.

This clone appeared once. The V and J genes are TRBV11-2 and TRBJ1-4; TRBD1 agrees at 7 bases. CDR1 SGHAT and CDR2 FQNNGV come from the germline V gene. The CDR3 sequence is 15 residues long. V dropped 5 bases and J dropped 5; count of bases not matched to a gene: 8. CDR3 sequence (DNA): TGTGCCAGCAGCCCCCGGGACAGAAAAAATGAAAAACTGTTTTTT. Encoded protein: CASSPRDRKNEKLFF. The variable domain in full, completed from reference TRBV11-2 and TRBJ1-4, reads EAGVAQSPRYKIIEKRQSVAFWCNPISGHATLYWYQQILGQGPKLLIQFQNNGVVDDSQLPKDRFSAERLKGVDSTLKIQPAKLEDSAVYLCASSPRDRKNEKLFFGSGTQLSVL.

A word on this clone: One end of the junction does not line up with germline, which may come from a read error. The chain couples TRBV7-7 to TRBJ2-2, with D possibly matching TRBD1 (6 bases). CDR1 and CDR2 from the germline V gene are SSHAT and FNYEAQ (reference sequence). This CDR3 is 15 amino acids long. The CDR3 spells CASRPGELNTGELSF. In nucleotides, the CDR3 is TGTGCTAGCAGACCAGGGGAATTGAACACCGGGGAGCTGTCTTTT.

The genes are TRBV5-1 and TRBJ1-2; the D gene is possibly TRBD1 (5 bases). V was trimmed by 4 bases and J by 4 bases, leaving 17 bases between them. The CDR3 consists of 15 residues. Germline V lookup: CDR1 SGHRS, CDR2 YFSETQ. For the CDR3, the DNA is TGCGCCAGCAGCAGGGGCGGGGATCAGGGCTATGGCTACACCTTC. Translating gives CASSRGGDQGYGYTF.

This chain connects TRBV7-9 to TRBJ1-5; 7 nucleotides match TRBD1. From germline, CDR1 is SEHNR and CDR2 FQNEAQ (reference sequence). This CDR3 contains 16 residues. Unmatched junction bases numbered 7, after V lost 1 base and J lost 4 bases. The CDR3 DNA is TGTGCCAGCAGCTTAGGGCCGGGACAGAGAAATCAGCCCCAGCATTTT. This encodes CASSLGPGQRNQPQHF.

CDR3 loop: CAWSGSGNGYTF. CDR3 DNA sequence: TGTGCCTGGAGTGGTTCGGGAAATGGCTACACCTTC. The chain joins TRBV30 to TRBJ1-2; D is unclear. Between the trimmed V and J ends, which lost 1 base and 6 bases, there was a span of 9 bases. The CDR3 extends over 12 amino acids. From germline, CDR1 is GTSNPN and CDR2 SVGIG (reference sequence). The full variable domain, rest sourced from reference TRBV30 and TRBJ1-2, is SQTIHQWPATLVQPVGSPLSLECTVEGTSNPNLYWYRQAAGRGLQLLFYSVGIGQISSEVPQNLSASRPQDRQFILSSKKLLLSDSGFYLCAWSGSGNGYTFGSGTRLTVV.

Remarks on this clone: Compared with germline, one end of the junction differs, possibly owing to a read error. This sequence joins TRBV6-5 and TRBJ2-1, with 15 positions matching TRBD2. Germline lookup yields CDR1 MNHEY and CDR2 SVGAGI. The CDR3 is 16 amino acids. CDR3: CASSYRGLAGGNEQLF. CDR3 bases: TGTGCCAGCAGTTACCGGGGACTAGCGGGGGGAAATGAGCAGCTCTTC.

The CDR3 spells CASRSGGADTQYF. As DNA, the CDR3 is TGTGCCAGCAGAAGCGGGGGCGCAGATACGCAGTATTTT. The chain joins TRBV27 to TRBJ2-3; TRBD2 matches at 8 bases. Germline trimming cut 6 bases from V and 4 bases from J; bases unmatched to any gene: 3. Germline assignment: CDR1 MNHEY and CDR2 SMNVEV (reference sequence). The CDR3 loop spans 13 amino acids.

This clone showed up just a few times. The chain employs TRBV2 and TRBJ1-1; 8 bases match TRBD1. The trim removed 5 bases at V and 4 bases at J, leaving 9 bases unmatched. CDR1 is SNHLY and CDR2 is FYNNEI in the germline V gene. This CDR3 contains 15 residues. The DNA for the CDR3 is TGTGCCAGCAGTCCCTGGACAGGGCCATCCACTGAAGCTTTCTTT. Protein: CASSPWTGPSTEAFF.

The chain is built from TRBV10-3 and TRBJ2-1; TRBD2 matches 11 bases. Germline V gene lookup returns CDR1 ENHRY and CDR2 SYGVKD. CDR3 length: 16 amino acids. J lost 6 bases, V lost 5 bases, and 9 bases had no gene match. Here the CDR3 DNA reads TGTGCCATCAGTAGTAGCGGGGGGGCCCTTCCCAATGAGCAGTTCTTC. Its translation is CAISSSGGALPNEQFF.